This is a list of T cell receptor beta chains from one sample in a study of regulatory T cells in long-lasting Graves disease. One entry per CDR3 protein, called by TCRdb with MiXCR from the multiplex PCR reads. The sample lists hundreds of thousands of distinct CDR3 sequences; 16% were seen once. Another study also made use of these data, one on T cells in Graves' hyperthyroidism and ophthalmopathy.

The material sequenced was peripheral blood mononuclear cells (PBMCs), taken at new diagnosis, from a patient treated with antithyroid drugs. All receptors come from a woman between 25 and 40 years old with Graves disease. Both conserved end residues are part of each CDR3. D genes are given only for firm matches. Only part of the rows carry a size: once, few, many, or a class if the clone is expanded.

J gene	clone size	D gene	V gene	CDR3 DNA	CDR3 protein
TRBJ2-1	NA	NA	TRBV28	TGTGCCAGCAGTTTAGTCTACGGACACAATGAGCAGTTCTTC	CASSLVYGHNEQFF
TRBJ2-5	few	TRBD2	TRBV9	TGTGCCAGCAGCGTCGGGACTAGCGTATTCCAAGAGACCCAGTACTTC	CASSVGTSVFQETQYF
TRBJ1-1	many	NA	TRBV15	TGTGCCACCAGCGTCAACGCCTATGAGGAAGCTTTCTTT	CATSVNAYEEAFF
TRBJ2-1	many	TRBD1	TRBV5-6	TGTGCCAGCAGCCCGGGACAGAACTACAATGAGCAGTTCTTC	CASSPGQNYNEQFF
TRBJ2-7	many	NA	TRBV25-1	TGTGCCAGCAGTGACCCAACGACAAGAACCCACGAGCAGTACTTC	CASSDPTTRTHEQYF
TRBJ1-3	NA	NA	TRBV7-2	TGTGCCAGCAGCTTAGCTTTCGGGGGCTTAAACACCATATATTTT	CASSLAFGGLNTIYF
TRBJ2-3	many	NA	TRBV24-1	TGTGCCACCAGTCGGGGTGGCACAGATACGCAGTATTTT	CATSRGGTDTQYF
TRBJ2-1	NA	TRBD2	TRBV3-1	TGTGCCAGCAGCCAAGGGGGAGGGAGGCTAGTTAACAATGAGCAGTTCTTC	CASSQGGGRLVNNEQFF
TRBJ2-3	NA	NA	TRBV9	TGTGCCAGCAGCGAGACAGGCCACTCAGCGGATACGCAGTATTTT	CASSETGHSADTQYF
TRBJ2-7	many	TRBD2	TRBV12-3/TRBV12-4	TGTGCCAGCAGCAACCAGCAGCGGGAGGGCAGGTACGAGCAGTACTTC	CASSNQQREGRYEQYF
TRBJ2-7	few	TRBD2	TRBV2	TGTGCCAGCAGCGCGGGACTATCCTTTTACGAGCAGTACTTC	CASSAGLSFYEQYF